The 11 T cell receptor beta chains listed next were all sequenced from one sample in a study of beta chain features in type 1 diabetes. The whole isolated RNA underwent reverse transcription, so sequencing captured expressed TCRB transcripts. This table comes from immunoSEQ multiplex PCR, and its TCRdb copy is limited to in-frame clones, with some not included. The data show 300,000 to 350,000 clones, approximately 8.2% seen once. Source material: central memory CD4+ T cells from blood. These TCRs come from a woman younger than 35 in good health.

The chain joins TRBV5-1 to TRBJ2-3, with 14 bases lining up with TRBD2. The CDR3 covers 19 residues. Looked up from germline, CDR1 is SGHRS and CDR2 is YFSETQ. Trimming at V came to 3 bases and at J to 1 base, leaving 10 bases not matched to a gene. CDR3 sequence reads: CASSSGTSGSGTGTDTQYF. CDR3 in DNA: TGCGCCAGCAGCTCCGGGACTAGCGGGAGCGGGACGGGCACAGATACGCAGTATTTT.

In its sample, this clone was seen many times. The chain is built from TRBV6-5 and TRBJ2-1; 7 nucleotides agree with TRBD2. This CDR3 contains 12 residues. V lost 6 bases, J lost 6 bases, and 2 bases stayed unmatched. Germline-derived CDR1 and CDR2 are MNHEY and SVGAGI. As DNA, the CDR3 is TGTGCCAGCAGCCGACTAGCCAATGAGCAGTTCTTC. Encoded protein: CASSRLANEQFF.

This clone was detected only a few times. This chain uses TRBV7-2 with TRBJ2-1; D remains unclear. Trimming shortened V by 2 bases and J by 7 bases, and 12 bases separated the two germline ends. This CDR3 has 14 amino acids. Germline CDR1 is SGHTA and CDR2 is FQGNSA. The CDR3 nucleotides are TGTGCCAGCAGCTTAAATTACGTTAGTAATGAGCAGTTCTTC. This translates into CASSLNYVSNEQFF.

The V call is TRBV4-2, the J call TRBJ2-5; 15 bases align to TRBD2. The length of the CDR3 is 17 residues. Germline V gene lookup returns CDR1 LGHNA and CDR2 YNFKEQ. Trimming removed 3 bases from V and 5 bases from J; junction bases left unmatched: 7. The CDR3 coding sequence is TGTGCCAGCAGCCAGAGCGGACTAGCGGGAGGGGGCGAGACCCAGTACTTC. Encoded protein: CASSQSGLAGGGETQYF.

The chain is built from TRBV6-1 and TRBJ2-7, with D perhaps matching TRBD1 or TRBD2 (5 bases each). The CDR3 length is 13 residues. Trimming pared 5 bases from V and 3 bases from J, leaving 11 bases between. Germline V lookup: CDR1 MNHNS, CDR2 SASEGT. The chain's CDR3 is CASSSGTGYEQYF. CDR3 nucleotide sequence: TGTGCCAGCAGTTCCGGGACGGGCTACGAGCAGTACTTC.

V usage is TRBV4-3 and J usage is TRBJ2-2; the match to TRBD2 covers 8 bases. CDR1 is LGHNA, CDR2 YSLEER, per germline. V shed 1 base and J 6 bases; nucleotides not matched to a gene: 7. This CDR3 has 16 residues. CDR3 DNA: TGCGCCAGCAGCCAAGGGACTAGCCGGTTTCCCGGGGAGCTGTTTTTT. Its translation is CASSQGTSRFPGELFF.

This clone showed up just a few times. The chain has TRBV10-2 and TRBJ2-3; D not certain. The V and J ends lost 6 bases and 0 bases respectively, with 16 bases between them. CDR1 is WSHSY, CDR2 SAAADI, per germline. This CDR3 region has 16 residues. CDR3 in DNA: TGCGCCAGCAGCCTTCGTCGGAGCGCTAGCACAGATACGCAGTATTTT. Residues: CASSLRRSASTDTQYF.

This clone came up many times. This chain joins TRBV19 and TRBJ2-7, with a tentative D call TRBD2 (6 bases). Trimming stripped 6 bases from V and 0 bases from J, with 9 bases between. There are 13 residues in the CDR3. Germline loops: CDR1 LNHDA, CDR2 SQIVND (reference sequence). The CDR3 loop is CASSRGNSYEQYF. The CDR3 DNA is TGTGCCAGTAGCCGGGGGAACTCCTACGAGCAGTACTTC.

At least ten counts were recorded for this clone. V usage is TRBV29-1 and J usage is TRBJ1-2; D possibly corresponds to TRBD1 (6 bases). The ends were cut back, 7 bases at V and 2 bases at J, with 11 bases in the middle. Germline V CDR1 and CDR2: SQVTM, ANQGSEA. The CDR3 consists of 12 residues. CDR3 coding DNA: TGCAGCGCGGACCAGGGGAACTATGGCTACACCTTC. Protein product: CSADQGNYGYTF.

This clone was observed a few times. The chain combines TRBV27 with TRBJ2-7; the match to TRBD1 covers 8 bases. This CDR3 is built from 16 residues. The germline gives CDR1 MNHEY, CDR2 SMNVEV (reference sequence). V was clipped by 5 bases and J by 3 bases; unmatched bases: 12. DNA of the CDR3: TGTGCCAGCAGTCGTTCGGGCAGGGGGCCGAACTACGAGCAGTACTTC. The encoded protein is CASSRSGRGPNYEQYF.

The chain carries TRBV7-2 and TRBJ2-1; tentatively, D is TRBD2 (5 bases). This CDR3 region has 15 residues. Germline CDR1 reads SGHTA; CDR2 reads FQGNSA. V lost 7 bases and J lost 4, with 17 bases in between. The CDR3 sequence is CASNLEAQSYNEQFF. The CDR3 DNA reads TGTGCCAGCAACCTGGAGGCCCAATCGTACAATGAGCAGTTCTTC. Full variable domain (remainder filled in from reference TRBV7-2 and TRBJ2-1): GAGVSQSPSNKVTEKGKDVELRCDPISGHTALYWYRQSLGQGLEFLIYFQGNSAPDKSGLPSDRFSAERTGGSVSTLTIQRTQQEDSAVYLCASNLEAQSYNEQFFGPGTRLTVL.